This TCR beta chain was retrieved from a study of T cell responses to AZD1222 COVID-19 vaccine. CDR3 length: 13 residues. V shed 10 bases, J shed 3 bases, and the junction held 6 bases outside the gene matches. Using immunoSEQ multiplex PCR, the repertoire was profiled, and TCRdb retains in-frame clones only, with some absent. The repertoire has over 85,000 clones, roughly four fifths of them found once; the top ten carry 4.6%. Study-wide points: The study identified only a handful of AZD1222 recipients as seropositive at baseline. Repertoires were collected only later (after the peak T cell response had occurred).

Note on this clone: Antigen specificity is unknown.

This sample comprised peripheral blood, obtained on day 0 of AZD1222 vaccination. The chain joins TRBV12-3 or TRBV12-4 to TRBJ1-3; 7 bases match TRBD1. The clonotype originates from an adult in good health. CDR3: CAIDRELGNTIYF. The CDR3 DNA follows: TGTGCCATCGACAGGGAGCTTGGAAACACCATATATTTT.